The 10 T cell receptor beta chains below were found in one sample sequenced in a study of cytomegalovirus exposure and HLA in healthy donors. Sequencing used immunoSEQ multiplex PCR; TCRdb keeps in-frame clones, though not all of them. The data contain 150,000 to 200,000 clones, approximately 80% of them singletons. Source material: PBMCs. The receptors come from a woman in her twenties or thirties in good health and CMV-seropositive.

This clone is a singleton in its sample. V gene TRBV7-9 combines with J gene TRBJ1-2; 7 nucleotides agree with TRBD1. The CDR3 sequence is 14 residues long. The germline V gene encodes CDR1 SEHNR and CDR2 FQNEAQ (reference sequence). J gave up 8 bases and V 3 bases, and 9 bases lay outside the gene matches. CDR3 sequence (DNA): TGTGCCAGCAGCTTTCCGAACAGGGGCGGGGGCTACACCTTC. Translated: CASSFPNRGGGYTF.

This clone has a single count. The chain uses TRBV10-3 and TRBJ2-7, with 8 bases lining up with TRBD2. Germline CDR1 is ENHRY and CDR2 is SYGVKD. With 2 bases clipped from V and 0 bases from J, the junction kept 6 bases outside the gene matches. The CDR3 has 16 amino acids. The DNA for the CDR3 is TGTGCCATCAGTGAGGGTAGCGGGACGAGCTCCTACGAGCAGTACTTC. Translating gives CAISEGSGTSSYEQYF.

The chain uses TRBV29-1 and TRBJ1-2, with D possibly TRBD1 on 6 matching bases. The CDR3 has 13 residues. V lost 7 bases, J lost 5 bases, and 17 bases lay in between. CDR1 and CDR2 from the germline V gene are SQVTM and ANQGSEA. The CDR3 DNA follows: TGCAGCGGCCTGGGGTTGGGGGCTTATGGCTACACCTTC. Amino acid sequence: CSGLGLGAYGYTF. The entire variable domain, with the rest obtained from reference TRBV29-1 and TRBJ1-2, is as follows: SAVISQKPSRDICQRGTSLTIQCQVDSQVTMMFWYRQQPGQSLTLIATANQGSEATYESGFVIDKFPISRPNLTFSTLTVSNMSPEDSSIYLCSGLGLGAYGYTFGSGTRLTVV.

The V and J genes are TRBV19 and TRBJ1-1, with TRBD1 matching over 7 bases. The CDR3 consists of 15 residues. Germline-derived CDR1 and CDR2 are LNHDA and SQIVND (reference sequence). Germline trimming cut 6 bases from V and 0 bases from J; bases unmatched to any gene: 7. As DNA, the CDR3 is TGTGCCAGTAGGTTAAAAGGACAGGTGAACACTGAAGCTTTCTTT. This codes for CASRLKGQVNTEAFF.

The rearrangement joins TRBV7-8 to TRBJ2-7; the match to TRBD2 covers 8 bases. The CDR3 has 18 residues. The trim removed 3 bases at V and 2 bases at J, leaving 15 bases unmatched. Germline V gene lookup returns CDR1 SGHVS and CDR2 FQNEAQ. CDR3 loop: CASSLVQEGLAGAYEQYF. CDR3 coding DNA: TGTGCCAGCAGCTTGGTCCAGGAGGGGCTAGCGGGCGCCTACGAGCAGTACTTC.

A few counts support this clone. This CDR3 reads CASTRDTNNEKLFF. CDR3 bases: TGTGCCAGCACCAGAGACACAAATAATGAAAAACTGTTTTTT. The chain links TRBV28 to TRBJ1-4; D gene unclear. Germline loops: CDR1 MDHEN, CDR2 SYDVKM. Trimming pared 7 bases from V and 4 bases from J, leaving 13 bases between. The length of the CDR3 is 14 residues.

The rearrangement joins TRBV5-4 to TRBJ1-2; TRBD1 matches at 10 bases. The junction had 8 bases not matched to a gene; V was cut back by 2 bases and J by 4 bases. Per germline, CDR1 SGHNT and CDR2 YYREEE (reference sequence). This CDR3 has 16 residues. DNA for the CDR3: TGTGCCAGCAGCTTTATTCGGACAGGGGGAAGCTATGGCTACACCTTC. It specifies CASSFIRTGGSYGYTF.

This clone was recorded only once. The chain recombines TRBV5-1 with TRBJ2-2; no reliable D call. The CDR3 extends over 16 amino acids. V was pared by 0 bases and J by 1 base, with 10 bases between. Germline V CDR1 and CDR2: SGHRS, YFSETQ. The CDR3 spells CASSLAQQKNTGELFF. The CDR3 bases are TGCGCCAGCAGCTTGGCCCAACAGAAGAACACCGGGGAGCTGTTTTTT. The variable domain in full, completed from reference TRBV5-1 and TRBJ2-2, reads KAGVTQTPRYLIKTRGQQVTLSCSPISGHRSVSWYQQTPGQGLQFLFEYFSETQRNKGNFPGRFSGRQFSNSRSEMNVSTLELGDSALYLCASSLAQQKNTGELFFGEGSRLTVL.

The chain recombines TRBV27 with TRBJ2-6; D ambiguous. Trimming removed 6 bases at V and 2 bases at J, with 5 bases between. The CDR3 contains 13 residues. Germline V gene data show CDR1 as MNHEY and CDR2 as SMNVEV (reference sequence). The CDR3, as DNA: TGTGCCAGCAGAAGAGCTGGGGCCAACGTCCTGACTTTC. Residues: CASRRAGANVLTF.

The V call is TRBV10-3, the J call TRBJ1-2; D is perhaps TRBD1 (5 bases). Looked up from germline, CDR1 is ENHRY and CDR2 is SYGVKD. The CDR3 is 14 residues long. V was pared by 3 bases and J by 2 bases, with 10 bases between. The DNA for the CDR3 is TGTGCCATCAGTGACCCGACAGAAAACTATGGCTACACCTTC. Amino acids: CAISDPTENYGYTF.